Given below is one T cell receptor beta chain in context. The CDR3 spans 14 residues. The germline V gene encodes CDR1 SEHNR and CDR2 FQNEAQ (reference sequence). V was pared by 3 bases and J by 6 bases, with 14 bases between. These data come from a study of blood T cell repertoires in COVID-19. Study background: The United States, Italy and Spain supplied acute and convalescent COVID-19 samples. The analysed material was cDNA or gDNA that came from T cells, B-cell-depleted T cells, or PBMCs.

In the authors' methods: Estimation of nucleated cell counts relied on the amplification of reference gene primers. TCRdb keeps only in-frame clones here, not all; method: immunoSEQ multiplex PCR. V and J calls and clone size are as listed in that table; D and trimming were resolved from the DNA. The sample lists 95,000 to 150,000 clones, under 90% occurring once. The chain employs TRBV7-9 and TRBJ1-2; TRBD1 might be the D (6 bases). The material sequenced was peripheral blood. The TCR comes from a woman in her 70s with acute or convalescent COVID-19. The CDR3 nucleotides read TGTGCCAGCAGCTTTGCCGGACAGTACGATGGCTACACCTTC. It encodes CASSFAGQYDGYTF.